In its sample, the clone carrying this TCR beta chain was seen many times. What it binds is unknown. The sample belongs to a study of identical twins. Study-wide findings and caveats: Without tracking the same donors, conclusions rested on cross-sectional statistical analysis. With beta out-of-frame sequences, excess sharing by twins was weaker. Memory repertoires lacked the insertion deficit that abundant cord blood beta clonotypes showed.

Germline CDR1 is SGHRS and CDR2 is YFSETQ. V lost 4 bases and J lost 7, with 23 bases in between. The CDR3 has 17 residues. Unique molecular identifiers were present on cDNA, and template switching added a universal primer site. Each CDR3 protein gets one entry after TCRdb re-called the 5' RACE reads with MiXCR. The data contain hundreds of thousands of distinct CDR3 sequences, just over 7% of them singletons. These data were also filed under a second study, of yellow fever vaccine responses in identical twins.

The V call is TRBV5-1, the J call TRBJ2-2; D is tentatively TRBD1 or TRBD2 (6 bases each). This receptor was identified in a woman between 18 and 29 years old in good health. The sample consisted of PBMCs. The CDR3 loop reads CASSLAPLGGHNGELFF. The CDR3 nucleotides are TGCGCCAGCAGCCTTGCACCCCTGGGGGGACATAACGGGGAGCTGTTTTTT.